This is a list of T cell receptor beta chains from one sample in a study of T cell changes during pregnancy in multiple sclerosis. Profiling relied on immunoSEQ multiplex PCR, and the TCRdb table lists in-frame clones only, not all of them. The top ten hold under 0.9% of the sample, which has nearly 45,000 clones, roughly 95% seen once. The specimen was peripheral blood, collected in the second trimester of pregnancy. All receptors derive from a female donor with multiple sclerosis, enrolled in a pregnancy study. Each CDR3 is given with its conserved first and last residue. D genes are given only for firm matches. A row's size may be missing; if present it is once, few, many or a size class.

v_gene,j_gene,d_gene,abundance,CDR3nt,CDR3aa
TRBV4-2,TRBJ2-5,TRBD2,-,TGTGCCAGCAGCCAAGATGTCCTTTTAGCGGGCCAAGAGACCCAGTACTTC,CASSQDVLLAGQETQYF
TRBV5-4,TRBJ1-1,TRBD1,-,TGTGCCAGCAGCGCCGACAGGGGACCGGACACTGAAGCTTTCTTT,CASSADRGPDTEAFF
TRBV19,TRBJ2-1,-,once,TGTGCCAGTAGTATTGGGAGGAGCTCCTACAATGAGCAGTTCTTC,CASSIGRSSYNEQFF
TRBV6-5,TRBJ2-3,-,-,TGTGCCAGCAGTTACCAGGTTATGTCTAGCACAGATACGCAGTATTTT,CASSYQVMSSTDTQYF
TRBV7-2,TRBJ1-1,-,once,TGTGCCAGCAGCTATTTCCAGGGAGGCGAAGCTTTCTTT,CASSYFQGGEAFF
TRBV7-8,TRBJ1-2,-,-,TGTGCCAGCAGCCCGGTGGCGGGGCCGGGTGGCTACACCTTC,CASSPVAGPGGYTF
TRBV4-2,TRBJ1-1,-,-,TGTGCCAGCAGCCGCGACAGGACGAACACTGAAGCTTTCTTT,CASSRDRTNTEAFF
TRBV5-1,TRBJ2-1,-,-,TGCGCCAGCAGCTTGAAGGGGCCGGACAATGAGCAGTTCTTC,CASSLKGPDNEQFF
TRBV5-5,TRBJ1-5,TRBD1,-,TGTGCCAGCAGCTTGGGGACAGGCGGCAATCAGCCCCAGCATTTT,CASSLGTGGNQPQHF
TRBV28,TRBJ1-2,TRBD1,-,TGTGCCAGCAGTTTAACGACAGGGGTAAATGGCTACACCTTC,CASSLTTGVNGYTF
TRBV4-3,TRBJ1-2,TRBD1,-,TGCGCCAGCAGCCAAGGGACAGGGGAGGGGTATGGCTACACCTTC,CASSQGTGEGYGYTF
TRBV5-1,TRBJ1-2,TRBD1,-,TGCGCCAGCAGCTTGGACGGACAGGGTAGCTATGGCTACACCTTC,CASSLDGQGSYGYTF
TRBV25-1,TRBJ1-6,TRBD1,-,TGTGCCAGCAGCGTATCACAGGGGTTTAATTCACCCCTCCACTTT,CASSVSQGFNSPLHF
TRBV7-9,TRBJ2-2,TRBD1,-,TGTGCCAGCAGCTCCCGGACAGGGGTCGCCGCGAACACCGGGGAGCTGTTTTTT,CASSSRTGVAANTGELFF
TRBV29-1,TRBJ2-5,TRBD1,-,TGCAGCGTCGACAGACAGGGTCAGACCCAGTACTTC,CSVDRQGQTQYF
TRBV13,TRBJ2-3,TRBD2,-,TGTGCCAGCAGCGCCCCCTCTACTAGCGGGGGGCCAGATACGCAGTATTTT,CASSAPSTSGGPDTQYF
TRBV28,TRBJ2-7,-,-,TGTGCCAGCTTCTCCCATCGGGACATCTCCTACGAGCAGTACTTC,CASFSHRDISYEQYF
TRBV4-3,TRBJ2-6,-,once,TGCGCCAGCAGCCAAGATGGCAGTTCCTCTGGGGCCAACGTCCTGACTTTC,CASSQDGSSSGANVLTF
TRBV4-1,TRBJ1-1,-,-,TGCGCCAGCAGCCAAGACCGGGGTAACACTGAAGCTTTCTTT,CASSQDRGNTEAFF
TRBV19,TRBJ2-1,-,-,TGTGCCAGTAGTTCCTCCGGTGCGGGGAGGACCCATGAGCAGTTCTTC,CASSSSGAGRTHEQFF
TRBV27,TRBJ2-1,TRBD1,-,TGTGCCAGCAGTTTACGGGACAGGGGGCTCAATGAGCAGTTCTTC,CASSLRDRGLNEQFF
TRBV6-1,TRBJ1-5,TRBD1,-,TGTGCCAGCAGTACTACAGGGGAGATTCAGCCCCAGCATTTT,CASSTTGEIQPQHF
TRBV7-2,TRBJ1-4,TRBD1,-,TGTGCCAGCAGCCACCCACAGGGGGCTAGGGAAAAACTGTTTTTT,CASSHPQGAREKLFF
TRBV30,TRBJ2-2,-,-,TGTGCCTATGAGCACACCGGGGAGCTGTTTTTT,CAYEHTGELFF